This T cell receptor (beta chain) emerged from a study of human T cells and chemical hapten exposure (dated by TCRdb to about 2021). Looking at the study overall: For sensitization, 2% DPC in acetone was applied to a roughly 2 cm by roughly 2 cm area of upper inner arm skin. Throughout the study period of roughly 24 weeks, patients also received therapeutic DPC doses to the scalp every week. Patch testing on the upper back used Finn chambers containing 0.01% DPC, with scoring done after 6 days according to International Contact Dermatitis Research Group standards. The mostly female patient cohort included alopecia areata with under or over 50% scalp involvement, alopecia totalis and alopecia universalis. Libraries were pooled for sequencing, and per-sample TCR yields varied mainly because of small differences in library volumes within the pool. This study followed changes in the peripheral blood TCR repertoire in vivo during primary and secondary sensitization of alopecia patients to the hapten diphenylcyclopropenone (DPC). Blood samples were taken from patients before sensitization (week 0) and then at 2, 6 and about 24 weeks after DPC sensitization. Blood for TCR sequencing was provided by twenty-nine alopecia patients at one to four time points (pre-sensitization, 2, 6 and 24 weeks). Here is what the overall study found, with its caveats: Because all patients had alopecia, a presumed autoimmune disease, the immune response of the patients might differ from that of healthy individuals. Expanded TCRs formed significantly more large CDR3 similarity clusters than pre-sensitization or healthy control sets, consistent with antigen-driven responses. Patch test score correlated positively with the number of PT1 expanded TCRs, reaching significance at thresholds 8, 16 and 32 but not at 4. After repeated subsampling, changes were observed in the strength of the expansion versus patch-test correlation and in the threshold at which the correlation became significant. DPC sensitization did not change the number of TCRs with a frequency above 1 in 1000, and there was no evidence of changes in global repertoire structure.

The germline V gene yields SQVTM for CDR1 and ANQGSEA for CDR2. V is pared back by 1 base and J by 7 bases, with 23 bases lying between the germline termini. The cysteine opens and the phenylalanine closes a CDR3 of 16 amino acids. Only the CDR3 part of the read is kept: 48 bases, read in frame from the first base. In its sample, this clonotype was seen many times. The clone's antigen remains unknown. No quality values exist for individual bases; no much larger clone is one base distant. The time point label on this specimen signifies: pre-sensitization, week 0. The treatment or condition label corresponds to: therapeutic diphenylcyclopropenone sensitization with weekly scalp DPC. At every patch-test visit, the blood draw took place before the patch test was put on. Patients were eligible if aged 18 to 70, diagnosed with alopecia and judged suitable for DPC therapy, and pregnant patients were excluded. Total RNA was extracted from unfractionated whole blood that had been collected in Tempus Blood RNA tubes.

Receptor amplification or capture employed RACE. Sequencing instrument: NextSeq 500. During library preparation, unique molecular identifiers were attached to individual cDNA molecules so that TCRs could be counted quantitatively and reproducibly. Each blood RNA sample was used to sequence both TCR alpha and TCR beta chains. The authors' analysis ran thus. The median number of TCRs per sample was approximately 98,000, ranging from about 20,000 to 690,600. The Decombinator software suite was used to annotate the V, J and CDR3 of the TCR reads. To make PS versus PT1 abundance plots, every sample was subsampled to the same number of TCRs (28,000). Expanded TCRs were defined as absent before sensitization and observed at least eight times at the 2-week time point. TCRdb reprocessed the public reads (quality trimming at Q25 with fastp, clone calling with MiXCR) and kept in-frame beta chains. Under each unique CDR3 protein, matching rows form one entry showing the most common genes and DNA. None of the V and J calls come from the authors' own analysis; TCRdb made them. The sample yields some 250,000 distinct CDR3 sequences; approximately 7.5% were counted once. 1.2% of the sample lies in the top ten.

The sequencing used whole blood, collected in connection with sensitization to the hapten diphenylcyclopropenone (DPC). This clonotype was obtained from a man aged 18 to 29 with alopecia areata. Some clones in this sample may be carry-over from other donors' samples. The chain is assembled from TRBV29-1 and TRBJ2-7; TRBD2 is a weak D gene call, 5 bases matching. The CDR3 sequence is CSVEGGLQNALGEQYF. In nucleotide form, the sequence is TGCAGCGTTGAAGGCGGGCTACAGAATGCACTCGGGGAGCAGTACTTC.